Listed here are 5 T cell receptor beta chains from one sample, sequenced in a study of shared clonotypes between healthy human individuals. Using immunoSEQ multiplex PCR, the repertoire was profiled, and TCRdb retains in-frame clones only, with some absent. Counted here are under 1 million clones, about 91% occurring once; the ten biggest clones make up approximately 25%. CD45RO negativity and positive selection for CCR7 defined naive CD8 cells, a population that excluded terminally differentiated effector memory CD45RA+ cells. The sequencing input was naive CD8+ T cells sorted from blood. These receptors all stem from a man aged 25 to 40 in good health.

The CDR3 reads CASSVEGQRNEKLFF. The DNA of the CDR3 is TGTGCCAGCAGCGTAGAGGGACAGAGAAATGAAAAACTGTTTTTT. The chain recombines TRBV9 with TRBJ1-4; 7 nucleotides align to TRBD1. Germline V lookup: CDR1 SGDLS, CDR2 YYNGEE. The junction had 4 bases not matched to a gene; V was cut back by 0 bases and J by 5 bases. This CDR3 is built from 15 residues.

The chain recombines TRBV28 with TRBJ2-7; 8 bases are a match to TRBD2. The CDR3 consists of 16 residues. Germline V CDR1 and CDR2: MDHEN, SYDVKM. V trimming: 5 bases; J trimming: 6 bases; junction bases outside the gene matches: 15. CDR3: CASSPPPAGVTSEQYF. The CDR3 region has the DNA TGTGCCAGCAGTCCCCCCCCAGCGGGAGTAACTTCCGAGCAGTACTTC.

The chain combines TRBV7-9 with TRBJ1-4; 8 nucleotides match TRBD1. The CDR3 is 14 residues long. The V segment lost 5 bases and the J segment 5 bases; nucleotides outside the gene matches: 4. Germline CDR1 reads SEHNR; CDR2 reads FQNEAQ (reference sequence). CDR3 in DNA: TGTGCCAGCAGCCCGGGACAGGCAAATGAAAAACTGTTTTTT. Encoded protein: CASSPGQANEKLFF.

The chain carries TRBV27 and TRBJ1-2, with a weak D call TRBD1 (5 bases). Germline V CDR1 and CDR2: MNHEY, SMNVEV (reference sequence). The CDR3 runs 13 residues. Trimming left V 5 bases short and J 4 bases short, with 11 bases between. The CDR3, as DNA: TGTGCCAGCAGTCCGGGACGGACCTATGGCTACACCTTC. Residues: CASSPGRTYGYTF.

This rearrangement joins TRBV29-1 to TRBJ2-7, with D perhaps being TRBD1 or TRBD2 (6 bases each). This CDR3 spans 17 amino acids. Germline V gene lookup returns CDR1 SQVTM and CDR2 ANQGSEA. The V and J ends lost 2 bases and 1 base respectively, with 21 bases between them. The CDR3 loop reads CSVEITLRDKVSYEQYF. CDR3 in DNA: TGCAGCGTTGAAATTACCTTGCGGGACAAGGTATCCTACGAGCAGTACTTC.